These 7 T cell receptor beta chains were sequenced from one sample in a study of identical twins. TCRdb processed the 5' RACE reads anew with MiXCR; each CDR3 protein has one entry. This sample has a few hundred thousand distinct CDR3 sequences; approximately 8.3% occur once, and the top ten carry 2.5% to 3.5%. The same sample was also studied in work on yellow fever vaccine responses in identical twins.

Material: CD8+ T cells sorted from blood. These receptors all come from a woman aged 18-29 years in good health.

This clonotype was seen ten or more times. This sequence joins TRBV12-3 or TRBV12-4 and TRBJ2-3, with D perhaps matching TRBD1 (6 bases). The V gene lost 3 bases and the J gene lost 6 bases, with 10 bases spanning the gap. The CDR3 extends over 13 amino acids. CDR3 sequence (DNA): TGTGCCAGCAGTTTCAGGGGCGCCGATACGCAGTATTTT. It is translated as CASSFRGADTQYF.

This clonotype has a handful of counts. The rearrangement joins TRBV20-1 to TRBJ1-1; weak D call: TRBD1 (5 bases). The CDR3 spans 12 residues. The V gene's germline CDR1 is DFQATT and CDR2 SNEGSKA (reference sequence). Deletions cut 3 bases from V and 3 bases from J, with 8 bases between. CDR3 bases: TGCAGTGCTAGTGGGGGACACACTGAAGCTTTCTTT. It is translated as CSASGGHTEAFF.

At least ten counts were recorded for this clonotype. The rearrangement uses TRBV4-3 and TRBJ2-7; D is uncertain. Germline V lookup: CDR1 LGHNA, CDR2 YSLEER. The V end was cut by 0 bases, the J end by 2 bases, with 8 bases between. This CDR3 spans 14 amino acids. The CDR3 DNA follows: TGCGCCAGCAGCCAAGAATTGGTTGCCTACGAGCAGTACTTC. This encodes CASSQELVAYEQYF.

This clonotype was counted only a few times. This chain connects TRBV9 to TRBJ2-1; 8 bases are shared with TRBD2. The CDR3 spans 15 residues. Germline assignment: CDR1 SGDLS and CDR2 YYNGEE. V was pared by 4 bases and J by 5 bases, with 8 bases of the junction left unmatched. The CDR3 nucleotides read TGTGCCAGCAGCCCCCCGCCGGGAGGGAACAATGAGCAGTTCTTC. This codes for CASSPPPGGNNEQFF.

This clonotype was seen ten or more times. The chain uses TRBV6-1 and TRBJ1-4; a weak D match, TRBD1 (5 bases). CDR3 length: 16 amino acids. CDR1 and CDR2 (germline): MNHNS, SASEGT. The V and J ends lost 6 bases and 4 bases respectively, with 18 bases between them. Here the CDR3 DNA reads TGTGCCAGCAGCCCACAGGAAGGAGGGATTAATGAAAAACTGTTTTTT. The encoded protein is CASSPQEGGINEKLFF.

This clonotype showed up just a few times. The chain couples TRBV27 to TRBJ2-2; 9 nucleotides align to TRBD1. The V segment lost 3 bases and the J segment 2 bases; nucleotides outside the gene matches: 7. Germline assignment: CDR1 MNHEY and CDR2 SMNVEV (reference sequence). This CDR3 is 17 amino acids long. CDR3 amino acids: CASSLTWTGVNTGELFF. CDR3 nucleotide sequence: TGTGCCAGCAGTTTGACTTGGACAGGGGTTAACACCGGGGAGCTGTTTTTT.

This clonotype was counted at least ten times. This chain joins TRBV28 and TRBJ2-3; 12 bases are shared with TRBD2. J gave up 5 bases and V 6 bases, and 9 bases lay outside the gene matches. This CDR3 region has 16 residues. Looked up from germline, CDR1 is MDHEN and CDR2 is SYDVKM. CDR3 DNA sequence: TGTGCCAGCAGGCCAATGACTAGCGGGAGAGAAGATACGCAGTATTTT. It encodes CASRPMTSGREDTQYF.